These 3 T cell receptor beta chains came from one sample sequenced in a study of beta chain features in type 1 diabetes (dated by TCRdb to the late 2010s). Libraries were made using the immunoSEQ multiplex PCR assay. All of the isolated RNA was reverse transcribed with the High Capacity cDNA Reverse Transcription Kit, so expressed TCRB transcripts were sequenced. TCRdb stores this immuneACCESS table with in-frame sequences only. Part of the clones is absent; in the studies checked, under half of the shortfall reflects unresolved V genes, and no reason is known for the rest. The sample yields fewer than 450,000 clones; approximately 13% were counted once. The ten largest account for about 0.016% of the sample. What the study reported, not specific to this receptor: Type 1 diabetes patients showed a moderate but significant shortening of TCRB CDR3 length in all four CD4+ subsets.

What these receptors recognize is not known. Sequencing used naive CD4+ T cells from blood. The cell subset or site label for this specimen denotes: true naive CD4+ T cells. The origin of the receptors is a woman between 18 and 30 years old with type 1 diabetes.

A few counts support this clone. V and J are TRBV5-1 and TRBJ1-1; no firm D call. The CDR3 spans 14 residues. With 0 bases removed from V and 1 base from J, the gap between germline ends came to 7 bases. The germline gives CDR1 SGHRS, CDR2 YFSETQ. The CDR3 DNA reads as TGCGCCAGCAGCTTGGAGGCGGCGAACACTGAAGCTTTCTTT. It encodes CASSLEAANTEAFF.

This clone was observed a few times. This sequence joins TRBV29-1 and TRBJ1-3; D is possibly TRBD1 (5 bases). V lost 7 bases and J 6 bases, leaving 16 bases between the germline ends. From germline, CDR1 is SQVTM and CDR2 ANQGSEA. CDR3 length: 13 amino acids. The CDR3 reads CSAGGDPPNTIYF. CDR3 bases: TGCAGCGCGGGCGGGGACCCCCCAAACACCATATATTTT.

The CDR3 region has the DNA TGTGCCAGCAGCCAAGATTCCAGCGGGTCTACGCAGTATTTT. This translates into CASSQDSSGSTQYF. The chain links TRBV14 to TRBJ2-3; a weak D match, TRBD2 (6 bases). Germline values: CDR1 SGHDN, CDR2 FVKESK. Deletions cut 0 bases from V and 8 bases from J, with 12 bases between. CDR3 length: 14 residues.